The clone carrying this T cell receptor (beta chain) was recorded a few times. Antigen unknown. The sample comes from a study of beta chain features in type 1 diabetes. Study findings and constraints: When VDJ junctions were examined, type 1 diabetes patients showed fewer insertions and more deletions. The influence of HLA type on TCRB rearrangement stayed undetermined. All four CD4+ subsets of Type 1 diabetes patients contained TCRB CDR3s that were moderately but significantly shorter. Sequencing from cDNA could over-represent high-TCR-expressing cells.

Expressed TCRB transcripts were sequenced after all isolated RNA was converted to cDNA. Naive, central memory and regulatory T cell samples came to a mean of around 3.3 million reads. Sequencing used immunoSEQ multiplex PCR; TCRdb keeps in-frame clones, though not all of them. The data contain tens of thousands of clones, about 50% of them singletons. Germline V gene lookup returns CDR1 MNHNS and CDR2 SASEGT. Trimming cost V 6 bases and J 5 bases, with 10 bases left between them. This CDR3 is built from 12 residues. The source of this sequence is a woman aged 40 to 55 with type 1 diabetes. The sequenced sample was Tregs from blood. The chain has TRBV6-1 and TRBJ2-5, with D hard to call. The CDR3 nucleotides are TGTGCCAGCAGAATAATCGGGGAGACCCAGTACTTC. Translation gives CASRIIGETQYF.